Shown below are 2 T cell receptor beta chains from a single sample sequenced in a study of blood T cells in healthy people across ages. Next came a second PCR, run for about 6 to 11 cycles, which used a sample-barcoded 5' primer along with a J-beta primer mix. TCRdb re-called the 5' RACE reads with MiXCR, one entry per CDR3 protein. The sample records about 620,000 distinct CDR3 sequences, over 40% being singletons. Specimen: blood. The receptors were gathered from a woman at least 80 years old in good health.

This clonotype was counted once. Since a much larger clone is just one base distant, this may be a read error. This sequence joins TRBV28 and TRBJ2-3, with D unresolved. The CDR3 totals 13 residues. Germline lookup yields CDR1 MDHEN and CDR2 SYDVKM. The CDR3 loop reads CAGSLSGPDTQYF. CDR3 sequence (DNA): TGTGCCGGCAGTTTATCCGGGCCAGATACGCAGTATTTT.

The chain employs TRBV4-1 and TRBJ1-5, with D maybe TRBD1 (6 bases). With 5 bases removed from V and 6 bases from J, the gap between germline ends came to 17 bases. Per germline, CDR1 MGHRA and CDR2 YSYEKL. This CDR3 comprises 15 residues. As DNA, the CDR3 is TGCGCCAGCAGCGGGGGCGTTGGGGGTACTCAGCCCCAGCATTTT. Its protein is CASSGGVGGTQPQHF.